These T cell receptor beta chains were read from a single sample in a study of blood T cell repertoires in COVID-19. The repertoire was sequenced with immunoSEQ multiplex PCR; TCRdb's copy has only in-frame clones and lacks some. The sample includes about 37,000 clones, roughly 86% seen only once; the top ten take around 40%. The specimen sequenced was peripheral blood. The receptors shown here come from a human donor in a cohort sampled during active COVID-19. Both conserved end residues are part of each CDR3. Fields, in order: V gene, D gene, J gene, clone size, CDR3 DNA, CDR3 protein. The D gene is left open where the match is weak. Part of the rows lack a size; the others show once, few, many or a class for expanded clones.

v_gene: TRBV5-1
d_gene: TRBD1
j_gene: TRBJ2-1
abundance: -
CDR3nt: TGCGCCAGCAGTGGACAGGGGATGAACAATGAGCAGTTCTTC
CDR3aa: CASSGQGMNNEQFF

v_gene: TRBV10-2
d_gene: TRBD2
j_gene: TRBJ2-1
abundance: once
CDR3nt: TGCGCCAGCACCGGGGGGGCCGGAGTTGAGCAGTTCTTC
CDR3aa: CASTGGAGVEQFF

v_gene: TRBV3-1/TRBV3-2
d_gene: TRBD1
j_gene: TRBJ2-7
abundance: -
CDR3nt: TGTGCCAGCAGCTCGGTCGGGACAGGGCTCTACGAGCAGTACTTC
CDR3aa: CASSSVGTGLYEQYF

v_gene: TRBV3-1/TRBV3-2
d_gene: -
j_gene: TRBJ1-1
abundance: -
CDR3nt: TGTGCCAGCAGCGAGCGGTACACTGAAGCTTTCTTT
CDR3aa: CASSERYTEAFF

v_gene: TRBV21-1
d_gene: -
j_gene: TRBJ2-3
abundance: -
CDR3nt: TGTGCCAGCACCTTAAGGAAGGGAGGTAGCACAGATACGCAGTATTTT
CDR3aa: CASTLRKGGSTDTQYF

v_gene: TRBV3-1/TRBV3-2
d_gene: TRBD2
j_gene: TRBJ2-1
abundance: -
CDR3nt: TGTGCCAGCAGCCGCCCTAGCGGGGGGGCGGCGGAGCAGTTCTTC
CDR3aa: CASSRPSGGAAEQFF

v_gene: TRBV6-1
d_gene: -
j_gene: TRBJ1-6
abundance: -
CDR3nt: TGTGCCAGCAGTGAAGTAGGAAAGGGAGGGTCGTATTCACCCCTCCACTTT
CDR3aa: CASSEVGKGGSYSPLHF

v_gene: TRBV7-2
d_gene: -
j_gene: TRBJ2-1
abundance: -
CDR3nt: TGTGCCAGCAGCTTAACCGATAGAGCGCAGTTCTTC
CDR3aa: CASSLTDRAQFF

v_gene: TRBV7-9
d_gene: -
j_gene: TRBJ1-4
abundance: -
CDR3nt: TGTGCCAGCAGCCCAGACAGGTGGGACGAAAAACTGTTTTTT
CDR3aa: CASSPDRWDEKLFF

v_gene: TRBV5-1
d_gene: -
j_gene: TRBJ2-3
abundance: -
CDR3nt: TGCGCCAGCAGCTTGGCCGGTCGGAGCACAGATACGCAGTATTTT
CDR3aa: CASSLAGRSTDTQYF

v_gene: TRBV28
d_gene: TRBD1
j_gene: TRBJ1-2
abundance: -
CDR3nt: TGTGCCAGCAGTTTCGGACAGGGGTATGGCTACACCTTC
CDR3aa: CASSFGQGYGYTF

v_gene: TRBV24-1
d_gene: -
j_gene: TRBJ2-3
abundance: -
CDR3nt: TGTGCCACCAGTGACCAAATGGCCGCAGGGGCGAGCACAGATACGCAGTATTTT
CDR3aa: CATSDQMAAGASTDTQYF

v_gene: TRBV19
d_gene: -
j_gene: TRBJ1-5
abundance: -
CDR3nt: TGTGCCAGTACTTTCTCAGGCGGGAATCAGCCCCAGCATTTT
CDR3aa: CASTFSGGNQPQHF

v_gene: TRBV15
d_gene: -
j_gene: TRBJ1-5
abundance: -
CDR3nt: TGTGCCACCAGCAGAGTCGTAGGGGGCAATCAGCCCCAGCATTTT
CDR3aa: CATSRVVGGNQPQHF

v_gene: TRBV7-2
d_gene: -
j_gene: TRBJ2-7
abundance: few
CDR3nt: TGTGCCAGCAGCTTAGCGGCATCTTCCCACGAGCAGTACTTC
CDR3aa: CASSLAASSHEQYF

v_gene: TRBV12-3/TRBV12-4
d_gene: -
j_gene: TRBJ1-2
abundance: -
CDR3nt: TGTGCCAGCAGCTTACAGGGAAACTATGGCTACACCTTC
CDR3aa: CASSLQGNYGYTF

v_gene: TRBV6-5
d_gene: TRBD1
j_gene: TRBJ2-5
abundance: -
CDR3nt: TGTGCCAGCAGTTCTCCCGGACAGGGTACCGAGACCCAGTACTTC
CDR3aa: CASSSPGQGTETQYF

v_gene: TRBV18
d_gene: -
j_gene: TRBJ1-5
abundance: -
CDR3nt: TGTGCCAGCTCACCGCGGCAGGGGCTCAATCAGCCCCAGCATTTT
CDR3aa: CASSPRQGLNQPQHF

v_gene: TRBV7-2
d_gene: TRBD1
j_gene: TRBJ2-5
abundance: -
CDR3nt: TGTGCCAGCAGCTTAGTCCGATCCGGGACAGGGCCTATCGGGACCCAGTACTTC
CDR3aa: CASSLVRSGTGPIGTQYF

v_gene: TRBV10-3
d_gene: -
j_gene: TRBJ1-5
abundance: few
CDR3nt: TGTGCCATCAGCAACCAGGACAATCAGCCCCAGCATTTT
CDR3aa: CAISNQDNQPQHF

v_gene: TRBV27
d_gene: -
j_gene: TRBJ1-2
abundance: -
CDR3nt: TGTGCCAGCAGTACCCCAGGCTATGGCTACACCTTC
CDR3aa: CASSTPGYGYTF

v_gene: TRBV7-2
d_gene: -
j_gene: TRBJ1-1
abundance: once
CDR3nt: TGTGCCAGCAGCACGCAGGAGAACACTGAAGCTTTCTTT
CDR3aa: CASSTQENTEAFF

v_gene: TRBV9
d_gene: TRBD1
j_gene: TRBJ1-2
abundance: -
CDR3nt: TGTGCCAGCAGCGTGGACAGGGACTATGGCTACACCTTC
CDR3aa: CASSVDRDYGYTF

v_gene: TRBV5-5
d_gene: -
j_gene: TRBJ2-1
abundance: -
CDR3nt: TGTGCCAGCAGCCCGTCCCTGGTGAGCTCCTACAATGAGCAGTTCTTC
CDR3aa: CASSPSLVSSYNEQFF

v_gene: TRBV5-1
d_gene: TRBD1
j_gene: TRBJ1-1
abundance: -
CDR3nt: TGCGCCAGCACCCCGCAACCGGGACAGCTGAACACTGAAGCTTTCTTT
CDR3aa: CASTPQPGQLNTEAFF

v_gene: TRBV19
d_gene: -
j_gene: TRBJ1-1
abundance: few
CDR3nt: TGTGCCAGTAGTATGCAGTTCCGAGGGAACACTGAAGCTTTCTTT
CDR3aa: CASSMQFRGNTEAFF

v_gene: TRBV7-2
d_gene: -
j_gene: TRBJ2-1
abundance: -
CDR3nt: TGTGCCAGCACCCCCTCCGGGAACTACAATGAGCAGTTCTTC
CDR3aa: CASTPSGNYNEQFF

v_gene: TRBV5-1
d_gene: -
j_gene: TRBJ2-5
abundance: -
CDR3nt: TGCGCCAGCAGCCTGCAAGAGACCCAGTACTTC
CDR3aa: CASSLQETQYF

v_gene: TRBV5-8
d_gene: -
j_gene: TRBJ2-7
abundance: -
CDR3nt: TGTGCCACCCGCCCGAGGGGGACCTACGAGCAGTACTTC
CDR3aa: CATRPRGTYEQYF

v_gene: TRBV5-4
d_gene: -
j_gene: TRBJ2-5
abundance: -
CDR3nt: TGTGCCAGCAGCCACCAGGGGTGGCAAGAGACCCAGTACTTC
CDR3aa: CASSHQGWQETQYF

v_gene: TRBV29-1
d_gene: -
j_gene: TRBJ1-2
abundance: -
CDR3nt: TGCAGCGCGGATACAGGGTGGGGCTACACCTTC
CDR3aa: CSADTGWGYTF

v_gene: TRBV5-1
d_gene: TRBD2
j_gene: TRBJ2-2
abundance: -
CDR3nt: TGCGCCAGCCTGGCGGGGGGGAACCCTACCGGGGAGCTGTTTTTT
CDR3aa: CASLAGGNPTGELFF

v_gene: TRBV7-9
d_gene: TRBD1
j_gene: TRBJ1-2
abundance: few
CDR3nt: TGTGCCAGCAGCTCGACAGGGCTCTTGACTAACTATGGCTACACCTTC
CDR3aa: CASSSTGLLTNYGYTF

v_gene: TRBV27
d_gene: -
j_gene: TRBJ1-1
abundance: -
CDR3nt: TGTGCCAGCAGTTTATTCGGGGGAGGAACTGAAGCTTTCTTT
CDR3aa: CASSLFGGGTEAFF

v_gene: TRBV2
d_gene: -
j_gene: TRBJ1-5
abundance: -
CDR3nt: TGTGCCAGCAGTGAGCTAAGTCAGCCCCAGCATTTT
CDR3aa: CASSELSQPQHF

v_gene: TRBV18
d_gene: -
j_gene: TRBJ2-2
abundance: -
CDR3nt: TGTGCCAGCTCACGGACAGACCGGAACACCGGGGAGCTGTTTTTT
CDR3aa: CASSRTDRNTGELFF

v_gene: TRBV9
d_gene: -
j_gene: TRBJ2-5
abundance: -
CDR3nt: TGTGCCAGCACCCGTCCGGGACAAGAAGAGACCCAGTACTTC
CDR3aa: CASTRPGQEETQYF

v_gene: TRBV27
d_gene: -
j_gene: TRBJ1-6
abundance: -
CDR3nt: TGTGCCAGCAGTCGAAGGGAGCGATATAATTCACCCCTCCACTTT
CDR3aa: CASSRRERYNSPLHF

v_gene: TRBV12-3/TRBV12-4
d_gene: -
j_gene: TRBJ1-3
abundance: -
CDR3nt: TGTGCCAGCAAAATTAGCTCTGGAAACACCATATATTTT
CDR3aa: CASKISSGNTIYF

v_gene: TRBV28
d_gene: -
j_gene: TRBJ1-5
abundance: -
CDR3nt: TGTGCCAGCAGTTTCGGTAGCAATCAGCCCCAGCATTTT
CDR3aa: CASSFGSNQPQHF

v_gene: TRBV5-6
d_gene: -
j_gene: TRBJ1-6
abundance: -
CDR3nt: TGTGCCAGCAGCTTCCAGGGTTCCTATAATTCACCCCTCCACTTT
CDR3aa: CASSFQGSYNSPLHF

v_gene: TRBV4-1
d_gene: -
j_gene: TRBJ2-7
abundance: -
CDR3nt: TGCGCCAGCAGCCAAGACGAGGGATTCTCCGAGCAGTACTTC
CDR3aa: CASSQDEGFSEQYF

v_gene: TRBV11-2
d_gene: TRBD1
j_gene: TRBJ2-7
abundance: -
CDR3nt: TGTGCCAGCAGCAACCGGGACAGGGATATCGAGCAGTACTTC
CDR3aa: CASSNRDRDIEQYF

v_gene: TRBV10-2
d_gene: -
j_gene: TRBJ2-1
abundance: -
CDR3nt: TGCGCCAGCAGCATACTAGCCCAGAATGAGCAGTTCTTC
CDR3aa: CASSILAQNEQFF

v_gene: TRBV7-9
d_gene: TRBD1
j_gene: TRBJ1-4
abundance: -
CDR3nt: TGTGCCAGCAGGGCAACAGGGGGGTCTAATGAAAAACTGTTTTTT
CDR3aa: CASRATGGSNEKLFF

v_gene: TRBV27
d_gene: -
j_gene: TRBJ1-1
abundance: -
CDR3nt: TGTGCCAGCAGTTTATCGACAGTTTATGTGAACACTGAAGCTTTCTTT
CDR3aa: CASSLSTVYVNTEAFF

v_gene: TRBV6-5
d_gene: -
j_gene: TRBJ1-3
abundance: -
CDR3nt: TGTGCCAGCAGTTACAGCCTGCAGCGGGGAAACACCATATATTTT
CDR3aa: CASSYSLQRGNTIYF

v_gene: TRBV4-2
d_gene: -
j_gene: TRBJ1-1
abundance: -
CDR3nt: TGTGCCAGCAGCCACCTCCAGGGTACCGCCGAAGCTTTCTTT
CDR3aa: CASSHLQGTAEAFF

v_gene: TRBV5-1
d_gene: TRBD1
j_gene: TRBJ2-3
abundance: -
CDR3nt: TGCGCCAGCAGCCCTGGACAGGGGAAAGATACGCAGTATTTT
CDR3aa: CASSPGQGKDTQYF

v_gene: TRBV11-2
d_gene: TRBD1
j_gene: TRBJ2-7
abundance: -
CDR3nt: TGTGCCAGCAGCTTAGGACCGGGACAGGGGGAAGGCGAGCAGTACTTC
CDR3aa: CASSLGPGQGEGEQYF

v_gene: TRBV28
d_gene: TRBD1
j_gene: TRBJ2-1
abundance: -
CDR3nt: TGTGCCAGCAGTCCGGACAGGGTTGCCTACAATGAGCAGTTCTTC
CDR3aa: CASSPDRVAYNEQFF

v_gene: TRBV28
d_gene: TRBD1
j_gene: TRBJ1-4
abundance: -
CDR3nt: TGTGCCAGCAGTAAAGGACAGGATGAAAAACTGTTTTTT
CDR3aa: CASSKGQDEKLFF

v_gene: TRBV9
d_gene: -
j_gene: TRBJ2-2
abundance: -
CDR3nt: TGTGCCAGCAGCGTAGTTTGGACCCCAAGGGGCACCGGGGAGCTGTTTTTT
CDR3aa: CASSVVWTPRGTGELFF

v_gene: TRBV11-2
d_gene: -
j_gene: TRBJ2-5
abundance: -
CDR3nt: TGTGCCAGCAGCTTCTCCTTCCAAGAGACCCAGTACTTC
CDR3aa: CASSFSFQETQYF

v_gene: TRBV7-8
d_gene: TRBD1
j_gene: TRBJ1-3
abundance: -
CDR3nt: TGTGCCAGCAGCTTATGGGCCGACAGGGACTCTGGAAACACCATATATTTT
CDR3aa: CASSLWADRDSGNTIYF

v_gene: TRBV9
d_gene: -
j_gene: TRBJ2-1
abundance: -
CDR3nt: TGTGCCAGCAGCTCCCAGGTCTACAATGAGCAGTTCTTC
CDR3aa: CASSSQVYNEQFF

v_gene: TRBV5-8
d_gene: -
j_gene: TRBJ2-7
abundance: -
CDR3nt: TGTGCCAGCAGCTTGCAGGGGGGATTCTCCTACGAGCAGTACTTC
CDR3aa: CASSLQGGFSYEQYF

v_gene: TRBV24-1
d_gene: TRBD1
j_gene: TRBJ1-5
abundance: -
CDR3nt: TGTGCCACCTCTCCCGGGACAGGGAACAATCAGCCCCAGCATTTT
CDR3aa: CATSPGTGNNQPQHF

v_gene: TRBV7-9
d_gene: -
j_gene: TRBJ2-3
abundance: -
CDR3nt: TGTGCCAGCAGCTTAGCGCCCCAGGGAGATACGCAGTATTTT
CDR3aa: CASSLAPQGDTQYF